This is a list of T cell receptor beta chains from one sample in a study of T cell responses to AZD1222 COVID-19 vaccine. The protocol was immunoSEQ multiplex PCR, while the TCRdb copy is restricted to in-frame clones and leaves out a portion. Here the sample spans under 150,000 clones, approximately 93% being singletons. Sample: peripheral blood, taken on day 0 of AZD1222 vaccination. These TCRs come from an adult in good health. The CDR3 runs from the conserved cysteine through the conserved F or W. Each record gives: V gene, J gene, clone size, CDR3 protein. Clone size is given for some rows only: seen once, a few or many times, or a class if the clone is expanded.

TRBV7-9	TRBJ2-3	NA	CASSWTSSDTQYF
TRBV5-1	TRBJ1-1	NA	CASSLAAGVEAFF
TRBV12-3/TRBV12-4	TRBJ1-1	NA	CASRDRRDREAFF
TRBV5-1	TRBJ2-1	NA	CASAGTGSNEQFF
TRBV18	TRBJ1-2	NA	CASSPVTGENYGYTF
TRBV28	TRBJ1-5	once	CASSFTGGLNQPQHF
TRBV7-9	TRBJ1-1	NA	CASSPKRRMNTEAFF
TRBV28	TRBJ1-1	NA	CASSFRSGTMNTEAFF
TRBV30	TRBJ1-4	NA	CAWSPFKRSEKLFF
TRBV21-1	TRBJ2-1	NA	CASHNEQFF
TRBV24-1	TRBJ2-3	once	CATSDPPGSSTDTQYF
TRBV21-1	TRBJ1-2	NA	CASSKRYRDNYGYTF
TRBV6-5	TRBJ2-7	NA	CASSYSRQAYEQYF
TRBV7-9	TRBJ1-1	NA	CASSLAKTVNTEAFF
TRBV19	TRBJ2-7	NA	CASRPGRGYYEQYF
TRBV10-3	TRBJ2-1	NA	CATESTYYNEQFF
TRBV5-1	TRBJ1-6	NA	CASSLGQGAHSPLHF
TRBV7-9	TRBJ1-1	once	CASSSDRSNTEAFF
TRBV14	TRBJ1-4	NA	CASSQEWRSKKLFF
TRBV11-2	TRBJ2-7	NA	CASSYDSRAETSYEQYF
TRBV7-6	TRBJ2-2	NA	CASSARPRTVKNTGELFF
TRBV10-1	TRBJ2-7	NA	CASSPGTHVTYEQYF
TRBV5-4	TRBJ1-1	NA	CASSLREGAEAFF
TRBV10-2	TRBJ1-3	once	CASLGTDSGNTIYF
TRBV6-2/TRBV6-3	TRBJ1-1	NA	CASSPGKIEAFF
TRBV5-1	TRBJ2-1	NA	CASSAGSFQNEQFF
TRBV6-1	TRBJ1-2	NA	CASSEGSDGYTF
TRBV7-9	TRBJ1-2	NA	CASSPEGFGDYGYTF
TRBV7-3	TRBJ2-3	NA	CASSYAGGQGFGTDTQYF
TRBV27	TRBJ2-1	NA	CASSLVWTGGYNEQFF
TRBV19	TRBJ2-3	NA	CASSPFNLDTQYF
TRBV29-1	TRBJ1-1	NA	CSVEGSGTQRF
TRBV20-1	TRBJ1-1	NA	CSEGRDTEAFF
TRBV2	TRBJ1-1	NA	CASSEEGRTEAFF
TRBV3-1/TRBV3-2	TRBJ2-4	NA	CASSQGGSRGLAKNIQYF
TRBV10-3	TRBJ2-2	once	CAIGPETSGSAGELFF
TRBV2	TRBJ2-1	NA	CASSDPTDHSSYNEQFF
TRBV5-1	TRBJ1-1	NA	CASSLKPAPGGNTEAFF
TRBV4-1	TRBJ1-1	NA	CASRFGSNTEAFF
TRBV2	TRBJ1-1	NA	CASSAVTEAFF
TRBV5-1	TRBJ1-5	once	CASRTGPMGDQPQHF
TRBV10-3	TRBJ1-2	NA	CAKKEDLEYGYTF